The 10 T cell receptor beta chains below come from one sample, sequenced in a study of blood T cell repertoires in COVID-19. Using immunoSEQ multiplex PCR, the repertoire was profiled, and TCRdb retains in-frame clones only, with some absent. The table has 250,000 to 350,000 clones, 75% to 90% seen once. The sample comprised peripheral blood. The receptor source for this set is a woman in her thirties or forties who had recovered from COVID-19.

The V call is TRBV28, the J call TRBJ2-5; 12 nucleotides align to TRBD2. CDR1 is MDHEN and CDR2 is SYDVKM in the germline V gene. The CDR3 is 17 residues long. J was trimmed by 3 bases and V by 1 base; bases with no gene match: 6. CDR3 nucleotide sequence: TGTGCCAGCAGTTTATTCGGACTAGCGGGACCCAAAGAGACCCAGTACTTC. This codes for CASSLFGLAGPKETQYF.

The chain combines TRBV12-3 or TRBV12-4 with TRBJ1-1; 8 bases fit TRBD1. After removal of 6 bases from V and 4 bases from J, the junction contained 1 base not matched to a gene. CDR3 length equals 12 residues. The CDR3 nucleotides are TGTGCCAGCAGAACAGGGGGCACTGAAGCTTTCTTT. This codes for CASRTGGTEAFF.

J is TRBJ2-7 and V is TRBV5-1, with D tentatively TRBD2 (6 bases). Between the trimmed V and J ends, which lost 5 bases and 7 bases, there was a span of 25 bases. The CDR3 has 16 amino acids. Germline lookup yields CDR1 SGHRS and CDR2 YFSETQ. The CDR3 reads CASRLEYGSPTREQYF. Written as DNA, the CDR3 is TGCGCCAGCAGACTGGAGTACGGGAGCCCCACGAGGGAGCAGTACTTC.

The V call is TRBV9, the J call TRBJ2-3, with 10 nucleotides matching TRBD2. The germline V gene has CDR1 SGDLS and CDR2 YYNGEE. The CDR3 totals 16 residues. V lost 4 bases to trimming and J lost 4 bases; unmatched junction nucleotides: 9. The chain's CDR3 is CASSPTLAGASDTQYF. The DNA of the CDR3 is TGTGCCAGCAGCCCAACCCTAGCGGGAGCTTCAGATACGCAGTATTTT.

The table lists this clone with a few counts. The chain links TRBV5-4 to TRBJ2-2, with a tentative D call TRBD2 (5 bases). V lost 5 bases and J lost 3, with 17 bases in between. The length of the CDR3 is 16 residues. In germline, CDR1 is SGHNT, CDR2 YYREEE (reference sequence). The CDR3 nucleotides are TGTGCCAGCAGGTCCGGTAGCCGGGAACACACCGGGGAGCTGTTTTTT. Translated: CASRSGSREHTGELFF.

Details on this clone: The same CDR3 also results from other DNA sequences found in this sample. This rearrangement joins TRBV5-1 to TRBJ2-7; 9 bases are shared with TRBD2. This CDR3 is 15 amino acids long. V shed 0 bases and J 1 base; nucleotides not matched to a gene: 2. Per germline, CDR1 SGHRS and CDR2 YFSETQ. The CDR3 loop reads CASSLGLAGSYEQYF. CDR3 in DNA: TGCGCCAGCAGCTTGGGGCTAGCGGGGTCCTACGAGCAGTACTTC.

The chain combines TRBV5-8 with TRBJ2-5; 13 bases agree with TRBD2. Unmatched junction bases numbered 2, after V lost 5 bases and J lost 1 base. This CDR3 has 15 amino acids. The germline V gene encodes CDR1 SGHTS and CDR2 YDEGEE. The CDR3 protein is CASRTSGRPQETQYF. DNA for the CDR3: TGTGCCAGCAGGACTAGCGGGAGGCCCCAAGAGACCCAGTACTTC.

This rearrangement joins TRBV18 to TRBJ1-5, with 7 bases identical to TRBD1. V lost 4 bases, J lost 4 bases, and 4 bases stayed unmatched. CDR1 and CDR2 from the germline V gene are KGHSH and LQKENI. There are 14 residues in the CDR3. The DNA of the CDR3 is TGTGCCAGCTCACGGGACAGCGGGAATCAGCCCCAGCATTTT. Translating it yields CASSRDSGNQPQHF.

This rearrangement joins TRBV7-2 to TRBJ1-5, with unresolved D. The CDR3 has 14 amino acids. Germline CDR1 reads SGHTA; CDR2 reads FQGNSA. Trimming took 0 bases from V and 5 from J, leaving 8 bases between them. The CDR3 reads CASSLAGRDQPQHF. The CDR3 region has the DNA TGTGCCAGCAGCTTAGCTGGGAGGGATCAGCCCCAGCATTTT.

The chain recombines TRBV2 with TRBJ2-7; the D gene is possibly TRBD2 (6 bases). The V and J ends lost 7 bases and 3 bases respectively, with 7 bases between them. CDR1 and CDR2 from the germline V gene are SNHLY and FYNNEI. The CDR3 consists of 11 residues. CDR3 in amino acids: CASTGDYEQYF. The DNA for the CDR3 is TGTGCCAGCACGGGAGACTACGAGCAGTACTTC. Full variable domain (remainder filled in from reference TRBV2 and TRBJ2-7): EPEVTQTPSHQVTQMGQEVILRCVPISNHLYFYWYRQILGQKVEFLVSFYNNEISEKSEIFDDQFSVERPDGSNFTLKIRSTKLEDSAMYFCASTGDYEQYFGPGTRLTVT.